The 10 T cell receptor beta chains in this list originate from one sample, sequenced in a study of regulatory T cells in long-lasting Graves disease. The time point was: newly diagnosed GD, antithyroid drugs for less than 3 months. PBMCs provided the RNA from which the TCR library was made. Sequencing libraries for TCR beta were prepared with iRepertoire HTBI primers and Arm-PCR of CDR3 regions. Via MiXCR, TCRdb re-called the multiplex PCR reads, giving one row per CDR3 protein. This sample carries about 560,000 distinct CDR3 sequences, 15% to 20% of them seen once, and the ten largest clones take 12%. Separately, the same data were catalogued under a study of T cells in Graves' hyperthyroidism and ophthalmopathy.

Specimen: peripheral blood mononuclear cells (PBMCs), collected at new diagnosis, from a patient treated with antithyroid drugs. The source is a man between 18 and 29 years old with Graves disease.

The chain recombines TRBV3-1 with TRBJ1-1, with TRBD1 as a possible D gene (6 bases). V gave up 3 bases and J gave up 6 bases, with 14 bases separating them. The CDR3 runs 14 residues. The germline V gene encodes CDR1 LGHDT and CDR2 YNNKEL (reference sequence). The CDR3 is CASSQLQGRPEAFF. For the CDR3, the DNA is TGTGCCAGCAGCCAGCTACAGGGTCGGCCTGAAGCTTTCTTT.

DNA of the CDR3: TGTGCCAGCAGACCCGGGGGCGCGAACACCGGGGAGCTGTTTTTT. Its translation is CASRPGGANTGELFF. The chain is built from TRBV28 and TRBJ2-2; the D call may be TRBD1 or TRBD2 (6 bases each). The germline gives CDR1 MDHEN, CDR2 SYDVKM. Between the trimmed V and J ends, which lost 6 bases and 0 bases, there was a span of 11 bases. The CDR3 is made up of 15 amino acids.

V usage is TRBV7-9 and J usage is TRBJ2-5, with 7 bases matching TRBD2. Germline trimming cut 4 bases from V and 2 bases from J; bases unmatched to any gene: 10. This CDR3 region has 16 residues. Germline assignment: CDR1 SEHNR and CDR2 FQNEAQ (reference sequence). CDR3 nucleotide sequence: TGTGCCAGCAGCTCCAGTCCCGGGACTAATCAAGAGACCCAGTACTTC. It yields the protein CASSSSPGTNQETQYF.

This clonotype appeared a few times. Given the absence of the conserved phenylalanine or tryptophan at the CDR3 end, a read error is likely. The CDR3 DNA sequence: TGTGCCAGCAGTGACGGAGACTACAATGAGCAGTTCCTC. Protein: CASSDGDYNEQFL. This chain connects TRBV6-4 to TRBJ2-1; D not certain. Deletions cut 2 bases from V and 3 bases from J, with 5 bases between. Germline CDR1 and CDR2: MRHNA and SNTAGT. The CDR3 sequence is 13 residues long.

The chain couples TRBV5-1 to TRBJ1-5; a possible D gene is TRBD1 (6 bases). This CDR3 is built from 16 residues. CDR1 and CDR2 from the germline V gene are SGHRS and YFSETQ. The ends were cut back, 0 bases at V and 3 bases at J, with 13 bases in the middle. The CDR3 sequence: CASSLGQANINQPQHF. DNA for the CDR3: TGCGCCAGCAGCTTGGGACAGGCAAACATCAATCAGCCCCAGCATTTT.

As for this clonotype: At one end the junction does not follow the germline gene, possibly because of a read error. The rearrangement joins TRBV7-8 to TRBJ2-7, with D tentatively TRBD1 or TRBD2 (5 bases each). Germline lookup yields CDR1 SGHVS and CDR2 FQNEAQ. The CDR3 is 15 residues long. The CDR3 sequence is CAISLVVGTSYEQYF. The DNA of the CDR3 is TGTGCCATCAGCTTAGTGGTGGGGACGAGTTACGAGCAGTACTTC.

This clonotype was detected ten times or more. The V and J genes are TRBV27 and TRBJ2-1; 11 nucleotides agree with TRBD2. Germline V gene lookup returns CDR1 MNHEY and CDR2 SMNVEV (reference sequence). This CDR3 is built from 15 residues. The V segment lost 7 bases and the J segment 2 bases; nucleotides outside the gene matches: 4. This CDR3 is CASTIAGGPYNEQFF. CDR3 nucleotide sequence: TGTGCCAGCACCATAGCGGGAGGGCCCTACAATGAGCAGTTCTTC.

This clonotype was seen once. At one end, the junction sequence differs from germline, possibly due to a read error. This chain links TRBV12-3 or TRBV12-4 with TRBJ1-2; weak D call: TRBD1 (5 bases). This CDR3 comprises 16 residues. CDR3 bases: TGTGCCAACAGTTTTCCCCCGGTAAGGGGAAACTATGGCTACACCTTC. Amino acid sequence: CANSFPPVRGNYGYTF.

This clonotype appeared a few times. This sequence may be a read error, since a much larger clone differs from it by one base. This chain links TRBV20-1 with TRBJ2-1, with a weak D call TRBD2 (5 bases). The CDR3 runs 14 residues. In germline, CDR1 is DFQATT, CDR2 SNEGSKA (reference sequence). V gave up 3 bases and J gave up 9 bases, with 18 bases separating them. The CDR3 sequence: CSASDTPLVREQFF. DNA of the CDR3: TGCAGTGCTAGCGATACCCCACTAGTTCGTGAGCAGTTCTTC.

This clonotype has a handful of counts. The V gene is TRBV19, the J gene TRBJ1-5; 7 bases are a match to TRBD1. Unmatched junction bases numbered 7, after V lost 5 bases and J lost 0 bases. The CDR3 contains 16 residues. Germline V CDR1 and CDR2: LNHDA, SQIVND (reference sequence). CDR3 in amino acids: CASSVGQTISNQPQHF. The CDR3 nucleotides read TGTGCCAGTAGTGTGGGACAGACGATTAGCAATCAGCCCCAGCATTTT.